This T cell receptor (beta chain) was recorded in a study of shared clonotypes between healthy human individuals. Study-level results: Few donors limited the genetic and exposure-history diversity represented.

The V gene's germline CDR1 is SGHAT and CDR2 FQNNGV. V dropped 5 bases and J dropped 4; count of bases not matched to a gene: 7. The CDR3 is 15 amino acids. Adults of Caucasian background living in Nashville, Tennessee made up all donors. The repertoire was sequenced with immunoSEQ multiplex PCR; TCRdb's copy has only in-frame clones and lacks some. Among around 500,000 clones listed, about three quarters were seen once. Concerning this clone itself: Antigen specificity is unknown.

This clonotype was sampled from a middle-aged woman in good health. Some clones in this sample may be carry-over from other donors' samples. Sample: PBMCs. The chain combines TRBV11-2 with TRBJ2-2; 7 nucleotides match TRBD2. CDR3 residues: CASSRAGSGTGELFF. The CDR3 bases are TGTGCCAGCAGCCGAGCGGGGTCGGGCACCGGGGAGCTGTTTTTT.